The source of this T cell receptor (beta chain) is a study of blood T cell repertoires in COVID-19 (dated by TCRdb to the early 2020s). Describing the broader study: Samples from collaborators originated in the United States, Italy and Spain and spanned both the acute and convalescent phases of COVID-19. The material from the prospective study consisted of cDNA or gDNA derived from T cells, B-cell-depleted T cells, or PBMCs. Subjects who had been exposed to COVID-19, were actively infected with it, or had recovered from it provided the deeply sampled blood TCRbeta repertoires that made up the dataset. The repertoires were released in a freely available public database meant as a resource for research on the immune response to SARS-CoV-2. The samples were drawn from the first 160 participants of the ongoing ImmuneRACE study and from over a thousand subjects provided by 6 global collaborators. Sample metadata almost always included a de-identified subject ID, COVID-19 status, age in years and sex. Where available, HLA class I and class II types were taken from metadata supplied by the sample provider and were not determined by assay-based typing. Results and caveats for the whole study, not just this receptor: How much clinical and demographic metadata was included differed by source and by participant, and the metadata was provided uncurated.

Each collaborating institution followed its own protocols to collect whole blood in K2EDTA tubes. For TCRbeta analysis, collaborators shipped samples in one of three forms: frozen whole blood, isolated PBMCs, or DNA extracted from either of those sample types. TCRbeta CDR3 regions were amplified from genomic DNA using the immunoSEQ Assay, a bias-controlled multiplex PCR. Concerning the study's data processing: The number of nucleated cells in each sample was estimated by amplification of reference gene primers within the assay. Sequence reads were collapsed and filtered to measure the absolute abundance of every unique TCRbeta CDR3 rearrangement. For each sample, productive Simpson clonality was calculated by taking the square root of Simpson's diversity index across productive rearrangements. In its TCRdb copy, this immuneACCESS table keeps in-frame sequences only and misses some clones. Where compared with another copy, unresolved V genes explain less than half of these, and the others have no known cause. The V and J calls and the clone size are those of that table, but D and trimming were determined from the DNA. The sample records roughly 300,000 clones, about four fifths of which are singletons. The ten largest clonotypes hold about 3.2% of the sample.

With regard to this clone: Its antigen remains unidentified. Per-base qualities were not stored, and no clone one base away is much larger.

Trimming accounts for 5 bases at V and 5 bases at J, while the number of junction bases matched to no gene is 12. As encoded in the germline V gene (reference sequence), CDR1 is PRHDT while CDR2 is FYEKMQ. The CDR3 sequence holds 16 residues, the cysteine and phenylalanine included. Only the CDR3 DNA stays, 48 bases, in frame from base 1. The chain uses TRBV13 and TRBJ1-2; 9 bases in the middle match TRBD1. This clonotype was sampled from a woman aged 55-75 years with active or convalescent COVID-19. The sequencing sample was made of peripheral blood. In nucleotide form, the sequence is TGTGCCAGCAGCGACCGTTCACAGGGGGCAGAGTATGGCTACACCTTC. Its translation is CASSDRSQGAEYGYTF.